The clone carrying this T cell receptor beta chain was picked up one time. Its specificity is unknown. The entry originates in a study of cytomegalovirus exposure and HLA in healthy donors. Study outcomes and limitations: Presence/absence analyses treated sequencing depth as roughly uniform across donors.

Amplification used 60 Vbeta primers and 13 Jbeta primers. TCRdb's copy holds only in-frame clones and misses some; the assay was immunoSEQ multiplex PCR. The sample consists of about 130,000 clones, around 86% of them appearing once. Material: PBMCs. This receptor was identified in a young man in good health and CMV-seronegative.

The CDR3 sequence is CASSLGGTAANYGYTF. For the CDR3, the DNA is TGTGCCAGCAGCTTAGGTGGTACAGCAGCTAACTATGGCTACACCTTC. The gene calls are TRBV7-2 and TRBJ1-2; D gene uncertain. Between the trimmed V and J ends, which lost 1 base and 0 bases, there was a span of 12 bases. Germline CDR1 SGHTA, CDR2 FQGNSA. The CDR3 is 16 residues long.